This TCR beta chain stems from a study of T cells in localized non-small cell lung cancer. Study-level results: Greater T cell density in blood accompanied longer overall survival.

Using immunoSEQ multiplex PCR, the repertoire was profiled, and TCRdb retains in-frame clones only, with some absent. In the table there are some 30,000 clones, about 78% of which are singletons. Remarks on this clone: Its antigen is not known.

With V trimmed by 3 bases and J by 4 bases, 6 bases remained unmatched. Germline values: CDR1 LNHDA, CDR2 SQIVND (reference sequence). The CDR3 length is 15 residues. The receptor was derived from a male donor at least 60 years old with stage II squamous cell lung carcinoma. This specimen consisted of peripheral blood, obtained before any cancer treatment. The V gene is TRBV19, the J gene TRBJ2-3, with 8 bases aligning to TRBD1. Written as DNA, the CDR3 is TGTGCCAGTAGTATCGGGCAGGGGGCCTCAGATACGCAGTATTTT. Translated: CASSIGQGASDTQYF.